This TCR beta chain is from a study of blood T cells in healthy people across ages. Overall study findings and caveats: PBMCs that were unsorted prevented a conclusive naive versus antigen-experienced comparison.

Primed by a sample-barcoded 5' primer and a J-beta primer mix, a second PCR proceeded for 7 to 11 cycles. TCRdb itself ran the 5' RACE reads through MiXCR, one entry per CDR3 protein. The sample yields some 1,000,000 distinct CDR3 sequences, 20% to 25% seen once. The germline V and J ends were trimmed by 3 bases and 8 bases, with 19 bases remaining between them. Germline-derived CDR1 and CDR2 are ENHRY and SYGVKD. This CDR3 region has 16 residues. This clonotype came up a few times. No antigen is known for it. This sample also appeared in a second study, on T cells of mothers and their children. That investigation notes: The shaping of TCR recombination output by thymic selection is similar in related and unrelated pairs.

The receptor was derived from a girl aged 2-10 years in good health. The sample taken for sequencing was blood. V is TRBV10-3 and J is TRBJ1-4, with D perhaps TRBD1 (5 bases). The CDR3 DNA is TGTGCCATCAGTGAAGAGTCGGGGCCCCCTGGAGAAAAACTGTTTTTT. Translation: CAISEESGPPGEKLFF.